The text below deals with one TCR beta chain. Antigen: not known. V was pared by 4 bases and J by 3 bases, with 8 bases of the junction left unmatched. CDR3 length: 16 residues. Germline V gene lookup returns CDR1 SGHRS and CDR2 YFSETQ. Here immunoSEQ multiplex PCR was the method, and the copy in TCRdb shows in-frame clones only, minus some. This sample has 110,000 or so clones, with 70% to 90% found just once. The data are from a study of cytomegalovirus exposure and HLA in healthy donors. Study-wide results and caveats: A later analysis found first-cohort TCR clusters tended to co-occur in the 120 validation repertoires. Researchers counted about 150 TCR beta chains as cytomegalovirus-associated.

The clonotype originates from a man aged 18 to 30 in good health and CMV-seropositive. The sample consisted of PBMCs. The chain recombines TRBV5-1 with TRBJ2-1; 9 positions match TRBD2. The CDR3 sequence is CASSLSGGAFYNEQFF. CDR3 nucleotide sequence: TGCGCCAGCAGCCTTAGCGGGGGCGCATTCTACAATGAGCAGTTCTTC.